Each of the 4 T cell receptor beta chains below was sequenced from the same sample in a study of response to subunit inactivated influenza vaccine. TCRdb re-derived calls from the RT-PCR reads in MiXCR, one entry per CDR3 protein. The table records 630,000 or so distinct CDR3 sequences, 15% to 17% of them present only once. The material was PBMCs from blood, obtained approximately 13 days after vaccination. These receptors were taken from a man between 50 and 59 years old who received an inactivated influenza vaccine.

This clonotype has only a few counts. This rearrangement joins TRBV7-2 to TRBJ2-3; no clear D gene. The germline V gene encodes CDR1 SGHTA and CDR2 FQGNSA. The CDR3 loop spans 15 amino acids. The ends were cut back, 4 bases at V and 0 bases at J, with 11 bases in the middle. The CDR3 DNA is TGTGCCAGCAGCTCGGTCTGGCAGAGCACAGATACGCAGTATTTT. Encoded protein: CASSSVWQSTDTQYF. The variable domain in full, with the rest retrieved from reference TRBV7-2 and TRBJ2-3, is GAGVSQSPSNKVTEKGKDVELRCDPISGHTALYWYRQSLGQGLEFLIYFQGNSAPDKSGLPSDRFSAERTGGSVSTLTIQRTQQEDSAVYLCASSSVWQSTDTQYFGPGTRLTVL.

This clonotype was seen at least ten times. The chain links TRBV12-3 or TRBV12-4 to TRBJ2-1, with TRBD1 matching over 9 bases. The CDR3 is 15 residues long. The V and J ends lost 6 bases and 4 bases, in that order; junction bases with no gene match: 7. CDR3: CASRPGQGQYNEQFF. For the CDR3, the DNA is TGTGCCAGCAGACCGGGACAGGGCCAATACAATGAGCAGTTCTTC.

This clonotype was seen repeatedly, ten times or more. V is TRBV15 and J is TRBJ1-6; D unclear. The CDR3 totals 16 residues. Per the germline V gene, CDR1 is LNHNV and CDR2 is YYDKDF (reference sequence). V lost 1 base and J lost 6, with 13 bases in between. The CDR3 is CATSRGLATANSPLHF. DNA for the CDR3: TGTGCCACCAGCAGAGGTCTAGCGACTGCTAATTCACCCCTCCACTTT.

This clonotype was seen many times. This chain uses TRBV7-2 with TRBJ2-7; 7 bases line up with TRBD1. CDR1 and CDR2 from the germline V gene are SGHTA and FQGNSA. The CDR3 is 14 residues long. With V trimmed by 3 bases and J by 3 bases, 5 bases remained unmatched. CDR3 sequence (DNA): TGTGCCAGCAGCTTGGACAGGACAAGCTACGAGCAGTACTTC. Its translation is CASSLDRTSYEQYF.